This T cell receptor (beta chain) came from a study of neurological immune-mediated disorders. Germline values: CDR1 SGDLS, CDR2 YYNGEE. V was clipped by 2 bases and J by 6 bases; unmatched bases: 8. This CDR3 is 14 amino acids long. In its sample, this clonotype was seen many times. TCRdb reanalysed the 5' RACE reads using MiXCR and keeps one entry per CDR3 protein. The repertoire holds about 62,000 distinct CDR3 sequences, with 3% to 4% as singletons. The sample comprised PBMCs. This chain joins TRBV9 and TRBJ2-7, with TRBD1 matching 7 bases. This TCR was sampled from a woman in her fifties or sixties with multiple sclerosis. This CDR3 is CASSVDRDKGEQYF. CDR3 in DNA: TGTGCCAGCAGCGTTGACAGGGACAAAGGCGAGCAGTACTTC.